The 12 T cell receptor beta chains in this list originate from one sample, sequenced in a study of T cells in Graves' hyperthyroidism and ophthalmopathy. Researchers amplified the TCR beta CDR3 regions from RNA transcripts. Carried out on the TCR CDR3, a first-round RT-PCR used the HTBI primer set. TCRdb recomputed calls from the multiplex PCR reads with MiXCR, one row per CDR3 protein. In the table there are hundreds of thousands of distinct CDR3 sequences, roughly 46% of which are singletons. Sequenced: peripheral blood or thyroid tissue (not recorded which). These receptors were collected from an adult man with Graves' disease, either hyperthyroidism or ophthalmopathy (not recorded which).

V usage is TRBV2 and J usage is TRBJ1-6; TRBD1 might be the D (6 bases). Per the germline V gene, CDR1 is SNHLY and CDR2 is FYNNEI. This CDR3 has 14 amino acids. Trimming removed 6 bases from V and 7 bases from J, with 13 bases in between. Here the CDR3 DNA reads TGTGCCAGCAGACGGACAGCACCGAATTCACCCCTCCACTTT. This codes for CASRRTAPNSPLHF.

The chain employs TRBV7-2 and TRBJ2-2; TRBD2 aligns across 7 bases. The junction had 7 bases not matched to a gene; V was cut back by 5 bases and J by 1 base. The germline V gene encodes CDR1 SGHTA and CDR2 FQGNSA. This CDR3 is 16 amino acids long. CDR3: CASSQRGGGNTGELFF. CDR3 nucleotide sequence: TGTGCCAGCAGCCAACGGGGCGGGGGGAACACCGGGGAGCTGTTTTTT.

The rearrangement links TRBV20-1 to TRBJ1-1; D ambiguous. Germline V gene lookup returns CDR1 DFQATT and CDR2 SNEGSKA (reference sequence). The V gene lost 0 bases and the J gene lost 0 bases, with 11 bases spanning the gap. This CDR3 region has 15 residues. The CDR3 bases are TGCAGTGCTAGAGATTTTGGCACTGTGAACACTGAAGCTTTCTTT. Protein sequence: CSARDFGTVNTEAFF.

The chain employs TRBV5-1 and TRBJ2-5; D is possibly TRBD2 (6 bases). The germline V and J ends were trimmed by 0 bases and 5 bases, with 14 bases remaining between them. From germline, CDR1 is SGHRS and CDR2 YFSETQ. There are 15 residues in the CDR3. CDR3 residues: CASSLGVGGGETQYF. The CDR3 DNA sequence: TGCGCCAGCAGCTTGGGCGTCGGGGGTGGTGAGACCCAGTACTTC.

This clonotype was seen at least ten times. V gene TRBV7-2 combines with J gene TRBJ1-6; a weak D match, TRBD1 (6 bases). V lost 5 bases to trimming and J lost 6 bases, with 14 bases between them. The germline V gene has CDR1 SGHTA and CDR2 FQGNSA. This CDR3 spans 15 amino acids. Here the CDR3 DNA reads TGTGCCAGCAGCCGACGACAGGATCGTAATTCACCCCTCCACTTT. This sequence encodes CASSRRQDRNSPLHF.

This clonotype was counted once. The chain recombines TRBV7-9 with TRBJ2-7; tentative D call: TRBD2 (6 bases). Trimming shortened V by 6 bases and J by 6 bases, and 15 bases separated the two germline ends. Per germline, CDR1 SEHNR and CDR2 FQNEAQ (reference sequence). The length of the CDR3 is 13 residues. CDR3 region: CASSARTGGEQYF. The CDR3 DNA is TGTGCCAGCAGTGCTAGAACCGGGGGCGAGCAGTACTTC.

This clonotype was detected only once. The chain carries TRBV29-1 and TRBJ2-2, with D tentatively TRBD2 (7 bases). The germline V and J ends were trimmed by 1 base and 6 bases, with 15 bases remaining between them. Germline CDR1 is SQVTM and CDR2 is ANQGSEA. This CDR3 is 15 amino acids long. The CDR3 region has the DNA TGCAGCGTTGAAGCCTGGGGGGGCGCGGCCGGGGAGCTGTTTTTT. This codes for CSVEAWGGAAGELFF.

This clonotype turned up a few times. The chain links TRBV24-1 to TRBJ2-5; TRBD2 matches 9 bases. The germline gives CDR1 KGHDR, CDR2 SFDVKD. J lost 2 bases, V lost 0 bases, and 9 bases had no gene match. The CDR3 extends over 18 amino acids. The CDR3 loop is CATSDLDPSGASQETQYF. For the CDR3, the DNA is TGTGCCACCAGTGATTTGGATCCTAGCGGGGCCAGTCAAGAGACCCAGTACTTC.

V is TRBV2 and J is TRBJ2-2; D not certain. CDR1 and CDR2 (germline): SNHLY, FYNNEI. The CDR3 is made up of 12 amino acids. V was pared by 4 bases and J by 3 bases, with 3 bases between. The CDR3 reads CASSGDTGELFF. In DNA form, the CDR3 reads TGTGCCAGCAGTGGAGACACCGGGGAGCTGTTTTTT.

V gene TRBV14 combines with J gene TRBJ2-2, with D maybe TRBD1 (5 bases). Germline assignment: CDR1 SGHDN and CDR2 FVKESK. This CDR3 region has 15 residues. V lost 3 bases and J 5 bases, leaving 13 bases between the germline ends. The CDR3 coding sequence is TGTGCCAGCAGCCAGGGCAGGGTGAGGACCGGGGAGCTGTTTTTT. Residues: CASSQGRVRTGELFF. The full variable domain, completed using reference TRBV14 and TRBJ2-2, is EAGVTQFPSHSVIEKGQTVTLRCDPISGHDNLYWYRRVMGKEIKFLLHFVKESKQDESGMPNNRFLAERTGGTYSTLKVQPAELEDSGVYFCASSQGRVRTGELFFGEGSRLTVL.

The gene calls are TRBV25-1 and TRBJ1-5; 9 bases fit TRBD1. From germline, CDR1 is MGHDK and CDR2 SYGVNS. The CDR3 runs 14 residues. V trimming: 7 bases; J trimming: 7 bases; junction bases outside the gene matches: 8. The CDR3 loop is CASNRDRVGQPQHF. The CDR3 bases are TGTGCCAGCAATAGGGACAGGGTCGGCCAGCCCCAGCATTTT. The variable domain in full, completed from reference TRBV25-1 and TRBJ1-5, reads EADIYQTPRYLVIGTGKKITLECSQTMGHDKMYWYQQDPGMELHLIHYSYGVNSTEKGDLSSESTVSRIRTEHFPLTLESARPSHTSQYLCASNRDRVGQPQHFGDGTRLSIL.

The chain carries TRBV11-2 and TRBJ1-4; D is undetermined. The CDR3 has 15 amino acids. The V end was cut by 6 bases, the J end by 8 bases, with 19 bases between. Germline CDR1 reads SGHAT; CDR2 reads FQNNGV. As DNA, the CDR3 is TGTGCCAGCAGTCCCCCCGGCCGGACTTTCGAAAAACTGTTTTTT. This gives the protein CASSPPGRTFEKLFF.